This record looks at one T cell receptor beta chain sequence and its context. This entry belongs to a study of CD8 T cells in Susac syndrome. The study used treatment-naive patients who had stable or active relapsing-remitting disease as multiple sclerosis controls. Reverse transcription of about 0.45 to 1 ug RNA was carried out with random hexamers. Using its own MiXCR run on the immunoSEQ multiplex PCR reads, TCRdb lists one record per CDR3 protein. The profile shows 200,000 or so distinct CDR3 sequences, over 90% of them singletons. The CDR3 is made up of 17 amino acids. CDR1 is KGHDR and CDR2 is SFDVKD in the germline V gene. J gave up 4 bases and V 3 bases, and 3 bases lay outside the gene matches.

Input material: CD4+ T cells from PBMCs. The clonotype comes from a human donor with multiple sclerosis. The chain joins TRBV24-1 to TRBJ2-3, with TRBD2 matching over 16 bases. DNA of the CDR3: TGTGCCACCAGTGATGGGACTAGCGGGGGGGCGGCAGATACGCAGTATTTT. Amino acid sequence: CATSDGTSGGAADTQYF.